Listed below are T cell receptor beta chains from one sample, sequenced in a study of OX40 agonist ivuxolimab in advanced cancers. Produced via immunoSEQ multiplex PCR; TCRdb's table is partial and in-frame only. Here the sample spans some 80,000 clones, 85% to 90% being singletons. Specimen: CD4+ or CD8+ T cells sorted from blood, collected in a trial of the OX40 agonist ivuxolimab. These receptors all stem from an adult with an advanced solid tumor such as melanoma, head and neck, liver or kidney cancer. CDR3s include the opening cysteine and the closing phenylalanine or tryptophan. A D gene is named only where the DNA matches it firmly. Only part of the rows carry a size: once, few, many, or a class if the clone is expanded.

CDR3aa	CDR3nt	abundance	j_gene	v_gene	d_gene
CASRLAGDLYEQYF	TGTGCCAGCAGACTAGCGGGGGACCTCTACGAGCAGTACTTC	once	TRBJ2-7	TRBV6-6	TRBD2
CASSDRPLGANTEAFF	TGCGCCAGCAGCGACAGACCATTAGGGGCGAACACTGAAGCTTTCTTT	once	TRBJ1-1	TRBV4-1	NA
CASSFRAGNQPQHF	TGTGCCAGCAGTTTTAGGGCGGGCAATCAGCCCCAGCATTTT	NA	TRBJ1-5	TRBV6-1	NA
CAVAANTEAFF	TGTGCCGTCGCGGCGAACACTGAAGCTTTCTTT	NA	TRBJ1-1	TRBV7-9	NA
CASSLEGETQPQHF	TGTGCCAGCAGTTTGGAAGGGGAGACCCAGCCCCAGCATTTT	NA	TRBJ1-5	TRBV28	NA
CASSLSSYEQYF	TGTGCCAGCAGCTTGTCTTCCTACGAGCAGTACTTC	NA	TRBJ2-7	TRBV11-1	NA
CASRPGSGGSYEQYF	TGTGCCAGCAGGCCCGGGTCGGGAGGGTCCTACGAGCAGTACTTC	NA	TRBJ2-7	TRBV5-8	TRBD2
CASSYQNGQPQHF	TGTGCCAGCAGTTACCAGAACGGGCAGCCCCAGCATTTT	NA	TRBJ1-5	TRBV6-5	NA
CASSRGPGQGGRDTQYF	TGTGCCAGCAGCAGAGGGCCGGGACAGGGGGGGAGAGATACGCAGTATTTT	NA	TRBJ2-3	TRBV13	TRBD1
CASSLFSGQNYGYTF	TGTGCCAGCAGTTTATTTTCGGGCCAAAACTATGGCTACACCTTC	NA	TRBJ1-2	TRBV28	NA
CASSQDQGSPLHF	TGCGCCAGCAGCCAAGATCAAGGTTCACCCCTCCACTTT	NA	TRBJ1-6	TRBV4-1	NA
CASSPGGGLTEAFF	TGCGCCAGCAGCCCAGGGGGGGGGCTCACTGAAGCTTTCTTT	NA	TRBJ1-1	TRBV5-1	TRBD1
CASSPISYNEQFF	TGTGCCAGCAGCCCCATCTCCTACAATGAGCAGTTCTTC	NA	TRBJ2-1	TRBV11-2	NA
CASREGPSGEQYF	TGTGCCAGCAGAGAAGGGCCTAGTGGGGAGCAGTACTTC	NA	TRBJ2-7	TRBV2	NA
CASSLGWTGAEQYF	TGTGCCAGCAGCTTGGGATGGACAGGGGCCGAGCAGTACTTC	NA	TRBJ2-7	TRBV5-5	TRBD1
CASSEIRGLGSGNTIYF	TGTGCCAGCAGTGAGATAAGGGGATTGGGGTCTGGAAACACCATATATTTT	NA	TRBJ1-3	TRBV25-1	NA
CASSIDGDSSGNTIYF	TGTGCCAGTAGTATAGATGGGGACAGCTCTGGAAACACCATATATTTT	once	TRBJ1-3	TRBV19	TRBD1